Below, 17 T cell receptor beta chains from the same sample are listed, as sequenced in a study of CD8 T cells in Susac syndrome. It was with random hexamers that about 0.45 to 1 ug RNA was reverse transcribed. Via MiXCR, TCRdb re-called the immunoSEQ multiplex PCR reads, giving one row per CDR3 protein. The sample comprises under 150,000 distinct CDR3 sequences, over 90% of which are singletons, and 0.14% rests with the top ten. The sequenced sample was CD4+ T cells from PBMCs. The receptor set was obtained from a human donor with Susac syndrome.

The chain uses TRBV3-1 and TRBJ2-5, with TRBD2 identical over 9 bases. The CDR3 contains 16 residues. V was clipped by 0 bases and J by 1 base; unmatched bases: 3. Per the germline V gene, CDR1 is LGHDT and CDR2 is YNNKEL (reference sequence). CDR3 DNA: TGTGCCAGCAGCCAAGAAGTAGCGGGGGTCCAAGAGACCCAGTACTTC. This encodes CASSQEVAGVQETQYF.

This clonotype occurred once. The chain recombines TRBV19 with TRBJ2-3; 14 positions agree with TRBD2. The CDR3 covers 17 residues. With V trimmed by 10 bases and J by 2 bases, 11 bases remained unmatched. CDR1 and CDR2 (germline): LNHDA, SQIVND (reference sequence). CDR3 residues: CATSPGLAGGLTDTQYF. The CDR3, as DNA: TGTGCCACCTCCCCTGGACTAGCGGGAGGACTCACAGATACGCAGTATTTT.

The J gene is TRBJ1-5, the V gene TRBV30; D uncertain. Trimming took off 1 base at V and 5 bases at J, with 12 bases between the two ends. Per germline, CDR1 GTSNPN and CDR2 SVGIG (reference sequence). This CDR3 spans 14 amino acids. The CDR3 sequence: CAWSGLTEDQPQHF. In DNA, the CDR3 is TGTGCCTGGAGTGGGTTGACGGAGGATCAGCCCCAGCATTTT. Using reference TRBV30 and TRBJ1-5 for the parts outside the CDR3, the full variable domain is SQTIHQWPATLVQPVGSPLSLECTVEGTSNPNLYWYRQAAGRGLQLLFYSVGIGQISSEVPQNLSASRPQDRQFILSSKKLLLSDSGFYLCAWSGLTEDQPQHFGDGTRLSIL.

The V and J genes are TRBV4-1 and TRBJ2-1; no clear D gene. The V end was cut by 4 bases, the J end by 0 bases, with 7 bases between. Germline V gives CDR1 MGHRA, CDR2 YSYEKL. This CDR3 has 14 amino acids. The CDR3 sequence is CASSPMSSYNEQFF. CDR3 DNA: TGCGCCAGCAGCCCCATGAGCTCCTACAATGAGCAGTTCTTC.

This chain uses TRBV4-2 with TRBJ1-1, with D unresolved. The germline V and J ends were trimmed by 6 bases and 4 bases, with 9 bases remaining between them. The CDR3 consists of 12 residues. Germline CDR1 and CDR2: LGHNA and YNFKEQ. The CDR3 is CASSHWGTEAFF. The CDR3 coding sequence is TGTGCCAGCAGTCACTGGGGCACTGAAGCTTTCTTT.

This chain uses TRBV28 with TRBJ1-1, with 9 bases that match TRBD1. Germline V gives CDR1 MDHEN, CDR2 SYDVKM. The ends lost 1 base at V and 6 bases at J; junction bases unmatched: 6. The CDR3 contains 15 residues. DNA for the CDR3: TGTGCCAGCAGTTTATTCACAGGGGGCCGGGCTGAAGCTTTCTTT. Protein: CASSLFTGGRAEAFF.

This chain links TRBV9 with TRBJ2-5; 7 bases are a match to TRBD2. The V gene's germline CDR1 is SGDLS and CDR2 YYNGEE. This CDR3 is 14 amino acids long. V was pared by 0 bases and J by 5 bases, with 4 bases of the junction left unmatched. The CDR3 DNA reads as TGTGCCAGCAGCGTAGCGGGGGGAGTGGAGACCCAGTACTTC. It specifies CASSVAGGVETQYF. Variable domain in full (rest from reference TRBV9 and TRBJ2-5): DSGVTQTPKHLITATGQRVTLRCSPRSGDLSVYWYQQSLDQGLQFLIQYYNGEERAKGNILERFSAQQFPDLHSELNLSSLELGDSALYFCASSVAGGVETQYFGPGTRLLVL.

The rearrangement uses TRBV20-1 and TRBJ2-1, with 14 bases matching TRBD2. After removal of 6 bases from V and 8 bases from J, the junction contained 9 bases not matched to a gene. The CDR3 sequence is 15 residues long. Germline V CDR1 and CDR2: DFQATT, SNEGSKA (reference sequence). The DNA of the CDR3 is TGCAGTGCCAGGACTAGCGGGGGGAACTGGGATGAGCAGTTCTTC. This encodes CSARTSGGNWDEQFF.

The V gene is TRBV19, the J gene TRBJ1-6; perhaps TRBD1 as D (5 bases). This CDR3 is built from 15 residues. The germline V and J ends were trimmed by 5 bases and 1 base, with 9 bases remaining between them. Germline-derived CDR1 and CDR2 are LNHDA and SQIVND (reference sequence). CDR3 sequence reads: CASSPDRSYNSPLHF. In DNA, the CDR3 is TGTGCCAGTAGTCCAGACAGATCCTATAATTCACCCCTCCACTTT.

This rearrangement joins TRBV20-1 to TRBJ2-3; D unclear. CDR1 and CDR2 from the germline V gene are DFQATT and SNEGSKA (reference sequence). The CDR3 totals 14 residues. The ends were cut back, 0 bases at V and 3 bases at J, with 10 bases in the middle. CDR3 residues: CSARDLVLTDTQYF. The DNA for the CDR3 is TGCAGTGCTAGAGATCTAGTGCTTACAGATACGCAGTATTTT.

CDR3 protein: CASSLSHPPPGNNYGYTF. Here the CDR3 DNA reads TGTGCCAGCAGTTTATCGCACCCCCCGCCGGGGAACAACTATGGCTACACCTTC. The V call is TRBV27, the J call TRBJ1-2; D not certain. Trimming took 0 bases from V and 2 from J, leaving 19 bases between them. The CDR3 has 18 residues. CDR1 and CDR2 (germline): MNHEY, SMNVEV (reference sequence).

The chain joins TRBV3-1 to TRBJ2-5; D uncertain. The CDR3 spans 13 residues. Looked up from germline, CDR1 is LGHDT and CDR2 is YNNKEL (reference sequence). V gave up 3 bases and J gave up 4 bases, with 9 bases separating them. The CDR3 sequence is CASSQVPGETQYF. DNA of the CDR3: TGTGCCAGCAGCCAGGTACCGGGAGAGACCCAGTACTTC.

The chain recombines TRBV30 with TRBJ2-7; D is unclear. Germline CDR1 and CDR2: GTSNPN and SVGIG (reference sequence). The CDR3 sequence is 11 residues long. V lost 0 bases, J lost 5 bases, and 5 bases lay in between. CDR3 coding DNA: TGTGCCTGGAGTGTTGTAGACGAGCAGTACTTC. Protein sequence: CAWSVVDEQYF.

V gene TRBV4-1 combines with J gene TRBJ1-1; D possibly corresponds to TRBD1 (5 bases). Trimming removed 3 bases at V and 1 base at J, with 9 bases between. CDR1 is MGHRA and CDR2 is YSYEKL in the germline V gene. The CDR3 is made up of 14 amino acids. The CDR3 coding sequence is TGCGCCAGCAGCCACTTCGGGGGGAACACTGAAGCTTTCTTT. This translates into CASSHFGGNTEAFF.

The chain is built from TRBV25-1 and TRBJ1-2, with no clear D. Germline-derived CDR1 and CDR2 are MGHDK and SYGVNS. The CDR3 consists of 14 residues. The V gene lost 5 bases and the J gene lost 7 bases, with 17 bases spanning the gap. The CDR3 sequence: CASSRTALATGYTF. The CDR3, as DNA: TGTGCCAGCAGTAGAACAGCCTTGGCTACTGGCTACACCTTC.

The chain uses TRBV20-1 and TRBJ1-4; D gene unclear. The CDR3 contains 14 residues. Deletions cut 3 bases from V and 11 bases from J, with 19 bases between. CDR1 DFQATT and CDR2 SNEGSKA come from the germline V gene (reference sequence). The CDR3 reads CSASLSVAVGKLFF. CDR3 in DNA: TGCAGTGCTAGCCTCTCCGTCGCGGTAGGGAAACTGTTTTTT.

The J gene is TRBJ2-7, the V gene TRBV29-1, with 13 bases identical to TRBD2. Germline-derived CDR1 and CDR2 are SQVTM and ANQGSEA. This CDR3 contains 16 residues. V lost 4 bases, J lost 0 bases, and 6 bases stayed unmatched. The CDR3 spells CSVGGTSGKSSYEQYF. CDR3 sequence (DNA): TGCAGCGTTGGGGGGACTAGCGGGAAAAGCTCCTACGAGCAGTACTTC.